The source of this TCR beta chain is a study of control samples from healthy donors and cancer patients. The CDR3 contains 13 residues. Germline loops: CDR1 LNHDA, CDR2 SQIVND (reference sequence). V shed 4 bases and J shed 6 bases, with 12 bases lying between them. Produced via immunoSEQ multiplex PCR; TCRdb's table is partial and in-frame only. The sample consists of some 120,000 clones, over 75% of them appearing once. The material sequenced was blood. The chain links TRBV19 to TRBJ1-1; the D gene is possibly TRBD1 (5 bases). The sequence was obtained from a young man in good health. The CDR3 nucleotides are TGTGCCAGTAGTAGCGGGGGTAACCCTGAAGCTTTCTTT. Encoded protein: CASSSGGNPEAFF.